These 16 T cell receptor beta chains came from one sample sequenced in a study of cytomegalovirus exposure and HLA in healthy donors. The PCR ran on 60 Vbeta and 13 Jbeta primers. Repertoires were generated with immunoSEQ multiplex PCR, while TCRdb's copy carries only in-frame clones and drops some. Here the sample table reports fewer than 85,000 clones. Sequencing was performed on PBMCs. The receptors were sampled from a woman aged 35 to 49 in good health and CMV-seropositive.

The chain couples TRBV20-1 to TRBJ2-7; 10 bases are shared with TRBD2. This CDR3 is 11 amino acids long. CDR1 and CDR2 (germline): DFQATT, SNEGSKA (reference sequence). Losses at the gene ends were 0 bases for V and 11 bases for J; bases not matched to a gene: 1. The CDR3 region is CSARDGLAEYF. The CDR3 DNA follows: TGCAGTGCTAGAGATGGACTAGCGGAGTACTTC.

The genes are TRBV7-2 and TRBJ2-3; 7 bases are a match to TRBD1. V shed 1 base and J 2 bases; nucleotides not matched to a gene: 6. In germline, CDR1 is SGHTA, CDR2 FQGNSA. The CDR3 spans 16 residues. CDR3: CASSLETGLPTDTQYF. The CDR3 DNA reads as TGTGCCAGCAGCTTAGAGACAGGGTTACCCACAGATACGCAGTATTTT.

The CDR3 region is CSVVRQGETQYF. The CDR3 region has the DNA TGCAGCGTTGTGAGGCAGGGGGAGACCCAGTACTTC. V and J are TRBV29-1 and TRBJ2-5; a possible D gene is TRBD1 (6 bases). The CDR3 consists of 12 residues. CDR1 SQVTM and CDR2 ANQGSEA come from the germline V gene. Trimming pared 4 bases from V and 5 bases from J, leaving 11 bases between.

V gene TRBV11-3 combines with J gene TRBJ2-7; 11 bases fit TRBD2. Trimming cost V 5 bases and J 2 bases; bases outside gene matches: 2. Germline V gene sequence: CDR1 SGHNT, CDR2 YENEEA. CDR3 size: 14 residues. This chain's CDR3 is CASSPTSGTYEQYF. The CDR3, as DNA: TGTGCCAGCAGCCCGACTAGCGGGACCTACGAGCAGTACTTC. Full variable domain (outside the CDR3, taken from reference TRBV11-3 and TRBJ2-7): EAGVVQSPRYKIIEKKQPVAFWCNPISGHNTLYWYLQNLGQGPELLIRYENEEAVDDSQLPKDRFSAERLKGVDSTLKIQPAELGDSAVYLCASSPTSGTYEQYFGPGTRLTVT.

J is TRBJ1-1 and V is TRBV6-5; possible D gene TRBD1, 5 bases. Trimming cost V 0 bases and J 0 bases, with 5 bases left between them. The germline CDR1 and CDR2 sequences are MNHEY and SVGAGI. CDR3 size: 14 residues. This CDR3 is CASSYSGVNTEAFF. CDR3 bases: TGTGCCAGCAGTTACTCAGGGGTGAACACTGAAGCTTTCTTT.

The chain joins TRBV2 to TRBJ1-2; D is unclear. The germline V gene has CDR1 SNHLY and CDR2 FYNNEI. This CDR3 is 12 amino acids long. Trimming took off 4 bases at V and 4 bases at J, with 7 bases between the two ends. CDR3 in DNA: TGTGCCAGCAGTGTACAGCTCTATGGCTACACCTTC. It translates to CASSVQLYGYTF.

The V call is TRBV7-9, the J call TRBJ2-7; 13 nucleotides line up with TRBD2. With 5 bases clipped from V and 5 bases from J, the junction kept 6 bases outside the gene matches. Germline values: CDR1 SEHNR, CDR2 FQNEAQ (reference sequence). The CDR3 runs to 15 residues. In DNA, the CDR3 is TGTGCCAGCAGCCCACGTGGGACTAGCGGGAACGAGCAGTACTTC. As protein: CASSPRGTSGNEQYF.

The V and J genes are TRBV11-2 and TRBJ2-2, with 7 bases lining up with TRBD2. Trimming at V came to 5 bases and at J to 5 bases, leaving 8 bases not matched to a gene. This CDR3 is built from 15 residues. The germline gives CDR1 SGHAT, CDR2 FQNNGV. The DNA for the CDR3 is TGTGCCAGCAGCACCAAAGGCGGGGGAACCGGGGAGCTGTTTTTT. It yields the protein CASSTKGGGTGELFF.

This sequence joins TRBV7-8 and TRBJ1-1; tentatively, D is TRBD1 (5 bases). The V and J ends lost 6 bases and 1 base respectively, with 15 bases between them. Germline values: CDR1 SGHVS, CDR2 FQNEAQ. CDR3 length: 15 residues. The CDR3 DNA follows: TGTGCCAGCAGTGATAGGACAAAGGCGAACACTGAAGCTTTCTTT. This gives the protein CASSDRTKANTEAFF.

Here the CDR3 reads CASSLPLEGGPDEQFF. CDR3 DNA: TGTGCCAGCAGTTTACCCCTTGAGGGAGGCCCGGACGAGCAGTTCTTC. This chain connects TRBV27 to TRBJ2-1; possible D gene TRBD2, 6 bases. V was shortened by 2 bases and J by 10 bases, with 21 bases between the two germline ends. CDR3 length: 16 amino acids. Germline CDR1 reads MNHEY; CDR2 reads SMNVEV (reference sequence).

The gene calls are TRBV10-3 and TRBJ1-5; D is undetermined. The CDR3 consists of 13 residues. Germline assignment: CDR1 ENHRY and CDR2 SYGVKD. V was clipped by 8 bases and J by 2 bases, with 10 bases between them. DNA of the CDR3: TGTGCCATCCGGGGAGAAGGCAATCAGCCCCAGCATTTT. It specifies CAIRGEGNQPQHF.

The rearrangement uses TRBV6-6 and TRBJ1-4; TRBD1 matches at 10 bases. This CDR3 comprises 15 residues. Germline CDR1 MNHNY, CDR2 SVGAGI (reference sequence). V gave up 3 bases and J gave up 7 bases; unmatched junction bases: 5. The DNA for the CDR3 is TGTGCCAGCAGTTATGACAGGGGGCGGAGTGAAAAACTGTTTTTT. Protein product: CASSYDRGRSEKLFF.

The chain links TRBV27 to TRBJ1-2; D remains unclear. CDR1 is MNHEY and CDR2 is SMNVEV in the germline V gene (reference sequence). This CDR3 comprises 11 residues. V gave up 4 bases and J gave up 4 bases, with 4 bases separating them. In nucleotides, the CDR3 is TGTGCCAGCAGTTCTATCTATGGCTACACCTTC. Its translation is CASSSIYGYTF.

The chain is built from TRBV10-1 and TRBJ2-7; D is possibly TRBD1 (5 bases). CDR1 and CDR2 from the germline V gene are WNHNN and SYGVQD (reference sequence). This CDR3 region has 14 residues. The ends were cut back, 0 bases at V and 0 bases at J, with 6 bases in the middle. This CDR3 reads CASSESGVSYEQYF. CDR3 coding DNA: TGCGCCAGCAGTGAGTCAGGGGTCTCCTACGAGCAGTACTTC.

V and J are TRBV7-6 and TRBJ2-7; 8 nucleotides agree with TRBD2. Germline-derived CDR1 and CDR2 are SGHVS and FNYEAQ. J was trimmed by 2 bases and V by 1 base; bases with no gene match: 10. This CDR3 region has 17 residues. CDR3 sequence reads: CASSLEGSGTLPYEQYF. CDR3 nucleotides: TGTGCCAGCAGCTTAGAGGGTAGCGGGACACTACCCTACGAGCAGTACTTC.

This chain links TRBV28 with TRBJ2-5, with D unresolved. V lost 10 bases to trimming and J lost 3 bases, with 6 bases between them. Germline V gene sequence: CDR1 MDHEN, CDR2 SYDVKM. The CDR3 is 10 amino acids. This CDR3 reads CATLEETQYF. CDR3 in DNA: TGTGCCACCCTTGAAGAGACCCAGTACTTC. The full variable domain, its missing parts supplied by reference TRBV28 and TRBJ2-5, is DVKVTQSSRYLVKRTGEKVFLECVQDMDHENMFWYRQDPGLGLRLIYFSYDVKMKEKGDIPEGYSVSREKKERFSLILESASTNQTSMYLCATLEETQYFGPGTRLLVL.